The 21 T cell receptor beta chains below were found in one sample sequenced in a study of Ad26.COV2.S vaccination and SARS-CoV-2 variants. The treatment here: 19 received Ad26.COV2.S at low or high dose, single or two shots; about 5 received placebo; per-sample allocation not given. On day 63 after the first injection, vaccine and placebo recipients gave samples. Some clones are missing from TCRdb's copy, which holds only in-frame ones; the method was immunoSEQ multiplex PCR. The sample includes about 350,000 clones, around 84% of them seen just once. Source: peripheral blood, taken in a trial of Ad26.COV2.S vaccine versus placebo. All receptors come from a person aged 18 to 65 who received the Ad26.COV2.S COVID-19 vaccine or a placebo.

This clone was found once. The chain carries TRBV5-1 and TRBJ1-1; D is unclear. This CDR3 has 14 residues. Per the germline V gene, CDR1 is SGHRS and CDR2 is YFSETQ. V was trimmed by 0 bases and J by 6 bases, leaving 12 bases between them. CDR3 region: CASSLAGSNAEAFF. DNA of the CDR3: TGCGCCAGCAGCTTGGCCGGGTCGAATGCTGAAGCTTTCTTT.

The V gene is TRBV15, the J gene TRBJ2-7, with unresolved D. Germline V lookup: CDR1 LNHNV, CDR2 YYDKDF (reference sequence). There are 13 residues in the CDR3. The V end lost 4 bases, the J end lost 0 bases, and 7 bases lay between the germline ends. CDR3 coding DNA: TGTGCCACCAGCATCATGGTCTCCTACGAGCAGTACTTC. Encoded protein: CATSIMVSYEQYF.

J is TRBJ2-7 and V is TRBV11-2, with D possibly matching TRBD2 (6 bases). Germline V CDR1 and CDR2: SGHAT, FQNNGV. The V end was cut by 5 bases, the J end by 3 bases, with 14 bases between. The CDR3 is 14 residues long. DNA for the CDR3: TGTGCCAGCAGCCTACCGGGAGCCGACTACGAGCAGTACTTC. Protein sequence: CASSLPGADYEQYF.

V usage is TRBV2 and J usage is TRBJ2-5, with 8 nucleotides matching TRBD2. Trimming at V came to 2 bases and at J to 2 bases, leaving 7 bases not matched to a gene. Germline CDR1 and CDR2: SNHLY and FYNNEI. The CDR3 loop spans 16 amino acids. CDR3 residues: CASSEFGRGVQETQYF. CDR3 DNA: TGTGCCAGCAGTGAATTTGGGCGGGGGGTTCAAGAGACCCAGTACTTC.

This clone was recorded once. The rearrangement uses TRBV7-2 and TRBJ2-7; D unresolved. This CDR3 region has 14 residues. The V gene's germline CDR1 is SGHTA and CDR2 FQGNSA. Deletions cut 5 bases from V and 1 base from J, with 12 bases between. CDR3 loop: CASSHPLGSYEQYF. CDR3 bases: TGTGCCAGCAGCCACCCCTTAGGGTCCTACGAGCAGTACTTC.

The rearrangement uses TRBV6-2 or TRBV6-3 and TRBJ1-5; D call uncertain. Per the germline V gene, CDR1 is MNHEY and CDR2 is SVGEGT. This CDR3 is built from 12 residues. Trimming removed 4 bases at V and 7 bases at J, with 8 bases between. DNA of the CDR3: TGTGCCAGCAGTTCGCTTGGGCAGCCCCAGCATTTT. This codes for CASSSLGQPQHF.

This chain connects TRBV5-1 to TRBJ1-1; D not resolved. Germline CDR1 is SGHRS and CDR2 is YFSETQ. CDR3 length: 12 residues. The V gene lost 0 bases and the J gene lost 6 bases, with 6 bases spanning the gap. The CDR3 sequence: CASSLAGSEAFF. CDR3 nucleotides: TGCGCCAGCAGCTTGGCGGGCTCTGAAGCTTTCTTT.

This chain uses TRBV9 with TRBJ1-6; 7 bases line up with TRBD1. CDR3 length: 14 residues. V lost 3 bases to trimming and J lost 9 bases; unmatched junction nucleotides: 6. CDR1 SGDLS and CDR2 YYNGEE come from the germline V gene. CDR3 nucleotides: TGTGCCAGCAGCGAGACAGGGACGGGTTCACCCCTCCACTTT. The encoded protein is CASSETGTGSPLHF.

V is TRBV4-1 and J is TRBJ1-2, with D unresolved. V dropped 0 bases and J dropped 7 bases, with 18 bases sitting between them. The CDR3 totals 16 residues. Germline V CDR1 and CDR2: MGHRA, YSYEKL. The CDR3 here is CASSQEVLGGKGGYTF. The CDR3 DNA reads as TGCGCCAGCAGCCAAGAAGTCCTAGGAGGGAAGGGTGGCTACACCTTC.

V usage is TRBV2 and J usage is TRBJ2-7; 8 nucleotides line up with TRBD1. The germline gives CDR1 SNHLY, CDR2 FYNNEI. With V trimmed by 0 bases and J by 3 bases, 1 base remained unmatched. CDR3 length: 14 amino acids. The DNA of the CDR3 is TGTGCCAGCAGTGAAGCGGACAGGGTCTACGAGCAGTACTTC. Amino acid sequence: CASSEADRVYEQYF.

The rearrangement joins TRBV7-8 to TRBJ1-4; D remains ambiguous. The length of the CDR3 is 12 residues. CDR1 and CDR2 (germline): SGHVS, FQNEAQ. V lost 3 bases and J lost 8, with 7 bases in between. CDR3 coding DNA: TGTGCCAGCAGCTTCGGGAGGGAAAAACTGTTTTTT. It yields the protein CASSFGREKLFF.

The chain combines TRBV5-4 with TRBJ2-1; D is uncertain. The CDR3 is 14 amino acids. Trimming removed 2 bases at V and 0 bases at J, with 6 bases between. Germline CDR1 is SGHNT and CDR2 is YYREEE (reference sequence). In nucleotides, the CDR3 is TGTGCCAGCAGCTTACCGCCCTCCTACAATGAGCAGTTCTTC. Protein: CASSLPPSYNEQFF.

The chain combines TRBV5-5 with TRBJ2-7; TRBD2 matches 7 bases. This CDR3 is built from 14 residues. Germline CDR1 is SGHKS and CDR2 is YYEKEE (reference sequence). The junction had 5 bases not matched to a gene; V was cut back by 4 bases and J by 1 base. CDR3 DNA: TGTGCCAGCAGCCCCAGCGGGGAATCCTACGAGCAGTACTTC. Translating gives CASSPSGESYEQYF. Based on the CDR3 plus reference TRBV5-5 and TRBJ2-7, the full variable domain is DAGVTQSPTHLIKTRGQQVTLRCSPISGHKSVSWYQQVLGQGPQFIFQYYEKEERGRGNFPDRFSARQFPNYSSELNVNALLLGDSALYLCASSPSGESYEQYFGPGTRLTVT.

This CDR3 reads CASSQTSGTSGGNEQFF. The CDR3 coding sequence is TGTGCCAGCAGCCAGACATCCGGGACTAGCGGGGGTAATGAGCAGTTCTTC. The chain has TRBV14 and TRBJ2-1; 14 bases are shared with TRBD2. The trim removed 3 bases at V and 7 bases at J, leaving 8 bases unmatched. CDR3 length: 17 amino acids. Germline V gene data show CDR1 as SGHDN and CDR2 as FVKESK.

This chain uses TRBV27 with TRBJ2-1; the match to TRBD2 covers 10 bases. The CDR3 consists of 15 residues. Germline-derived CDR1 and CDR2 are MNHEY and SMNVEV (reference sequence). V gave up 3 bases and J gave up 8 bases; unmatched junction bases: 7. This chain's CDR3 is CASSLLSGREDEQFF. CDR3 nucleotide sequence: TGTGCCAGCAGTTTGTTGAGCGGGAGGGAGGATGAGCAGTTCTTC.

The J gene is TRBJ2-1, the V gene TRBV5-1; 8 bases align to TRBD2. Trimming removed 3 bases from V and 8 bases from J; junction bases left unmatched: 7. Germline V gene lookup returns CDR1 SGHRS and CDR2 YFSETQ. The CDR3 spans 14 residues. CDR3 amino acids: CASSSLGLGYEQFF. The CDR3 nucleotides are TGCGCCAGCAGCTCCCTGGGACTAGGCTATGAGCAGTTCTTC.

The rearrangement joins TRBV5-5 to TRBJ1-1, with a possible D match to TRBD1 (5 bases). V shed 0 bases and J shed 11 bases, with 17 bases lying between them. Per germline, CDR1 SGHKS and CDR2 YYEKEE (reference sequence). The CDR3 totals 14 residues. The CDR3 here is CASSLEEGWVAAFF. The DNA for the CDR3 is TGTGCCAGCAGCTTGGAGGAGGGGTGGGTAGCGGCTTTCTTT.

The rearrangement links TRBV3-1 (or the pseudogene TRBV3-2) to TRBJ1-5, with TRBD1 identical over 7 bases. The V and J ends lost 6 bases and 3 bases, in that order; junction bases with no gene match: 5. The germline CDR1 and CDR2 sequences are LGHDT and YNNKEL (reference sequence). The CDR3 covers 14 residues. The CDR3 here is CASSRGTANQPQHF. CDR3 DNA: TGTGCCAGCAGTCGAGGGACAGCCAATCAGCCCCAGCATTTT.

V is TRBV6-5 and J is TRBJ2-5, with 7 bases identical to TRBD1. The CDR3 spans 14 residues. From germline, CDR1 is MNHEY and CDR2 SVGAGI. The V segment lost 6 bases and the J segment 2 bases; nucleotides outside the gene matches: 6. The CDR3, as DNA: TGTGCCAGCAGGGCCACAGGGGCACAAGAGACCCAGTACTTC. Protein: CASRATGAQETQYF.

V is TRBV5-1 and J is TRBJ2-2, with D uncertain. The CDR3 has 16 residues. In germline, CDR1 is SGHRS, CDR2 YFSETQ. The ends were cut back, 0 bases at V and 0 bases at J, with 9 bases in the middle. CDR3 residues: CASSLVPGTNTGELFF. In DNA form, the CDR3 reads TGCGCCAGCAGCTTGGTTCCAGGCACGAACACCGGGGAGCTGTTTTTT.

The gene calls are TRBV7-2 and TRBJ2-2; 7 bases are shared with TRBD2. V lost 5 bases and J lost 5; bases outside the gene matches: 11. The germline V gene has CDR1 SGHTA and CDR2 FQGNSA. The CDR3 has 16 amino acids. The CDR3 DNA follows: TGTGCCAGCAGCCTACATGGCGGGAGTTCGACCGGGGAGCTGTTTTTT. Protein product: CASSLHGGSSTGELFF.